This T cell receptor (beta chain) was found in a study of blood T cells in healthy people across ages. This clonotype was seen only a few times. The use of a sample-barcoded 5' primer and a J-beta primer mix characterized a second PCR of roughly 7 to 11 cycles. MiXCR, applied by TCRdb to the 5' RACE reads, yields one record per CDR3 protein. Among roughly 2 million distinct CDR3 sequences listed, 49% were seen once. From germline, CDR1 is SGHAT and CDR2 FQDESV (reference sequence). J was trimmed by 7 bases and V by 4 bases; bases with no gene match: 12. The CDR3 runs to 16 residues. Peripheral blood samples of 7.5 to 10 milliliters were drawn from each donor.

The TCR sequence derives from a woman in her 40s in good health. Sample: blood. The rearrangement joins TRBV11-1 to TRBJ2-4; 8 positions match TRBD1. The CDR3 nucleotides are TGTGCCAGCAGCTCCGGGGACAGGCTATCAAGGAACATTCAGTACTTC. This sequence encodes CASSSGDRLSRNIQYF.